Sequencing of this T cell receptor (beta chain) was carried out in a study of identical twins. General study findings and limits: Less excess twin sharing appeared in beta out-of-frame sequences. With abundant cord blood beta clonotypes, insertions were fewer; memory repertoires showed no such pattern.

V lost 8 bases, J lost 5 bases, and 10 bases stayed unmatched. Looked up from germline, CDR1 is MDHEN and CDR2 is SYDVKM. This CDR3 is 15 amino acids long. Using its own MiXCR run on the 5' RACE reads, TCRdb lists one record per CDR3 protein. Among about 530,000 distinct CDR3 sequences listed, approximately 20% were seen once. Comments on this clonotype: Its antigen remains unidentified.

These data were likewise used in another study, on yellow fever vaccine responses in identical twins. Per that study: Reportedly, twins showed a vaccine T cell response that looked partly convergent and partly personalized.

Sequencing was carried out using CD4+ T cells sorted from blood. This chain joins TRBV28 and TRBJ1-2; TRBD1 matches 11 bases. This clonotype was sampled from a young woman in good health. The CDR3 spells CASSLGGTGGYGYTF. CDR3 in DNA: TGTGCCAGCTCCCTCGGGGGGACAGGGGGTTATGGCTACACCTTC.